This T cell receptor beta chain was retrieved from a study of T cell responses to AZD1222 COVID-19 vaccine. Overall study results and limits: Spike-specific TCR repertoires showed rising breadth and depth after two AZD1222 doses.

To note about this clone: The antigen is undetermined.

With 4 bases removed from V and 4 bases from J, the gap between germline ends came to 10 bases. CDR1 is MNHEY, CDR2 SMNVEV, per germline (reference sequence). CDR3 length: 14 amino acids. The table came from immunoSEQ multiplex PCR; TCRdb's copy has only in-frame clones and leaves some out. The table records roughly 110,000 clones, around 90% of them present only once. The receptor's source is an adult in good health. The rearrangement links TRBV27 to TRBJ2-2; D is possibly TRBD1 or TRBD2 (5 bases each). Specimen: peripheral blood, collected on day 0 of AZD1222 vaccination. Here the CDR3 reads CASSSGRSTGELFF. In nucleotides, the CDR3 is TGTGCCAGCAGTTCGGGACGGTCCACCGGGGAGCTGTTTTTT.